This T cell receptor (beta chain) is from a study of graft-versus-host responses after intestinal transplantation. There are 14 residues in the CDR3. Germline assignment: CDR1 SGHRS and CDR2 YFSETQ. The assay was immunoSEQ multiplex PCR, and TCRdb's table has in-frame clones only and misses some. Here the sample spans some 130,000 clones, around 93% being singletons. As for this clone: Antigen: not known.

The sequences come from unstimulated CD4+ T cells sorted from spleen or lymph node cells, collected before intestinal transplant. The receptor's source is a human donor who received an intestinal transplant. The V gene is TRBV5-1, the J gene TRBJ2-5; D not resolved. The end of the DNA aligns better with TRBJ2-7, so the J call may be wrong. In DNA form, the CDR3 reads TGCGCCAGCAGCTTACCGACCCAAGACTACGAGCAGTACTTC. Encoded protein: CASSLPTQDYEQYF.